The 24 T cell receptor beta chains listed next were all sequenced from one sample in a study of blood T cell repertoires in COVID-19. Data came from immunoSEQ multiplex PCR; TCRdb stores just in-frame clones and leaves some out. The data contain about 150,000 clones, approximately 80% of them singletons. The specimen sequenced was PBMCs or T cells enriched from blood (not recorded which). The receptor source for this set is a man between 70 and 80 years old who had been exposed to COVID-19.

V gene TRBV2 combines with J gene TRBJ2-5; 12 bases agree with TRBD2. The ends lost 5 bases at V and 2 bases at J; junction bases unmatched: 6. CDR1 and CDR2 (germline): SNHLY, FYNNEI. This CDR3 region has 16 residues. CDR3 sequence (DNA): TGTGCCAGCAGTCCTCGACTAGCGGGGGTTCAAGAGACCCAGTACTTC. Translation gives CASSPRLAGVQETQYF.

This sequence joins TRBV7-9 and TRBJ2-7, with 13 bases matching TRBD2. CDR1 is SEHNR, CDR2 FQNEAQ, per germline (reference sequence). Unmatched junction bases numbered 2, after V lost 5 bases and J lost 4 bases. CDR3 size: 14 residues. CDR3 sequence: CASSPGLAGYEQYF. In nucleotides, the CDR3 is TGTGCCAGCAGCCCGGGACTAGCGGGATACGAGCAGTACTTC.

This rearrangement joins TRBV6-2 or TRBV6-3 to TRBJ1-2; the match to TRBD1 covers 10 bases. V lost 4 bases to trimming and J lost 4 bases; unmatched junction nucleotides: 9. From germline, CDR1 is MNHEY and CDR2 SVGEGT. This CDR3 has 16 amino acids. The chain's CDR3 is CASSLEGTGVVYGYTF. CDR3 DNA sequence: TGTGCCAGCAGTTTGGAGGGGACAGGGGTCGTCTATGGCTACACCTTC.

The CDR3 here is CASSLEASGTAYNEQFF. The CDR3 bases are TGTGCCAGCAGCTTAGAAGCCAGCGGAACCGCCTACAATGAGCAGTTCTTC. The chain recombines TRBV11-3 with TRBJ2-1, with D possibly matching TRBD2 (5 bases). Trimming cost V 0 bases and J 2 bases, with 14 bases left between them. Per the germline V gene, CDR1 is SGHNT and CDR2 is YENEEA. The CDR3 contains 17 residues.

The chain is built from TRBV6-5 and TRBJ1-5; D not certain. Germline lookup yields CDR1 MNHEY and CDR2 SVGAGI. V was pared by 0 bases and J by 1 base, with 7 bases between. The CDR3 runs 15 residues. The CDR3 region has the DNA TGTGCCAGCAGTTACTCGAGGATGAGCAATCAGCCCCAGCATTTT. Protein product: CASSYSRMSNQPQHF.

The gene calls are TRBV12-2 and TRBJ1-4. TRBV12-2 is described as a pseudogene. There are 16 residues in the CDR3. The CDR3 DNA reads TGTGCAAGTCGCCTAAGGGGAGGGAAGTTTCACGAAAAACTGTTTTTT. Translation: CASRLRGGKFHEKLFF.

The chain joins TRBV4-1 to TRBJ2-2; 7 nucleotides agree with TRBD1. V lost 3 bases, J lost 0 bases, and 13 bases stayed unmatched. The CDR3 covers 19 residues. CDR1 is MGHRA, CDR2 YSYEKL, per germline. The CDR3 region is CASSQRASNTGANTGELFF. DNA of the CDR3: TGCGCCAGCAGCCAGCGAGCTTCTAATACAGGGGCGAACACCGGGGAGCTGTTTTTT.

The DNA for the CDR3 is TGTGCCAGCAGGGTCGGGACAGGGAGTAATTCACCCCTCCACTTT. Translated, it gives CASRVGTGSNSPLHF. This sequence joins TRBV2 and TRBJ1-6; 9 nucleotides agree with TRBD1. V dropped 6 bases and J dropped 6; count of bases not matched to a gene: 6. The germline V gene encodes CDR1 SNHLY and CDR2 FYNNEI. The CDR3 totals 15 residues.

This clone has only a few counts. The CDR3 loop is CASHISGYEQYF. As DNA, the CDR3 is TGTGCCAGCCATATTTCGGGCTACGAGCAGTACTTC. The chain is built from TRBV7-9 and TRBJ2-7, with D hard to call. V lost 8 bases, J lost 3 bases, and 11 bases lay in between. CDR3 length: 12 residues. Germline assignment: CDR1 SEHNR and CDR2 FQNEAQ (reference sequence).

CDR3 residues: CANPGLAASEQFF. The CDR3 DNA sequence: TGTGCCAATCCGGGACTAGCGGCAAGTGAGCAGTTCTTC. The chain has TRBV25-1 and TRBJ2-1; TRBD2 matches 11 bases. In germline, CDR1 is MGHDK, CDR2 SYGVNS. There are 13 residues in the CDR3. V was pared by 10 bases and J by 9 bases, with 8 bases of the junction left unmatched.

J is TRBJ1-6 and V is TRBV6-5; 9 nucleotides align to TRBD1. The V gene's germline CDR1 is MNHEY and CDR2 SVGAGI. With V trimmed by 7 bases and J by 5 bases, 6 bases remained unmatched. This CDR3 region has 15 residues. The CDR3 coding sequence is TGTGCCAGCACCGGGACAGGGAGAAATAATTCACCCCTCCACTTT. This sequence encodes CASTGTGRNNSPLHF.

This clone was picked up a small number of times. The rearrangement joins TRBV6-6 to TRBJ1-1; TRBD1 aligns across 7 bases. The germline CDR1 and CDR2 sequences are MNHNY and SVGAGI (reference sequence). The CDR3 is 13 residues long. The V gene end was trimmed by 7 bases and the J gene end by 6 bases; junction bases not matched to a gene: 8. The DNA of the CDR3 is TGTGCCAGCACCACTACCGACAGGGCTGAAGCTTTCTTT. It yields the protein CASTTTDRAEAFF.

V is TRBV11-2 and J is TRBJ2-7, with 8 bases matching TRBD2. The CDR3 covers 16 residues. The V and J ends lost 2 bases and 0 bases, in that order; junction bases with no gene match: 6. Germline CDR1 reads SGHAT; CDR2 reads FQNNGV. The CDR3 sequence is CASSLLLAASSYEQYF. CDR3 in DNA: TGTGCCAGCAGCTTATTACTAGCGGCGAGCTCCTACGAGCAGTACTTC.

The chain couples TRBV29-1 to TRBJ2-2; D may be TRBD1 (5 bases). Trimming removed 5 bases from V and 3 bases from J, with 7 bases in between. The CDR3 extends over 12 amino acids. CDR1 and CDR2 (germline): SQVTM, ANQGSEA. The CDR3 reads CSVLGDTGELFF. CDR3 sequence (DNA): TGCAGCGTTTTAGGGGACACCGGGGAGCTGTTTTTT.

This clone was counted only a few times. This sample also contains other DNA sequences that code for the same CDR3. The chain couples TRBV7-2 to TRBJ2-3; D unclear. Per germline, CDR1 SGHTA and CDR2 FQGNSA. The V end lost 4 bases, the J end lost 2 bases, and 4 bases lay between the germline ends. There are 12 residues in the CDR3. In nucleotides, the CDR3 is TGTGCCAGCAGCTCTTACACAGATACGCAGTATTTT. Protein sequence: CASSSYTDTQYF.

This chain uses TRBV6-1 with TRBJ1-2; TRBD1 agrees at 11 bases. Looked up from germline, CDR1 is MNHNS and CDR2 is SASEGT. V lost 1 base, J lost 3 bases, and 7 bases stayed unmatched. CDR3 size: 17 residues. This chain's CDR3 is CASSEVIGTGGDYGYTF. The DNA for the CDR3 is TGTGCCAGCAGTGAAGTAATCGGGACAGGGGGGGACTATGGCTACACCTTC.

V usage is TRBV19 and J usage is TRBJ1-1, with TRBD1 as a possible D gene (6 bases). Looked up from germline, CDR1 is LNHDA and CDR2 is SQIVND (reference sequence). V lost 9 bases to trimming and J lost 0 bases, with 11 bases between them. The CDR3 length is 13 residues. CDR3 nucleotides: TGTGCCAGCTTAAACAGGGTGAACACTGAAGCTTTCTTT. As protein: CASLNRVNTEAFF.

Here the CDR3 DNA reads TGTGCCAGCAGCGTAGCTTCCGGGAGGGCCCACAATGAGCAGTTCTTC. This gives the protein CASSVASGRAHNEQFF. The chain links TRBV9 to TRBJ2-1; 8 bases are shared with TRBD2. Germline V gives CDR1 SGDLS, CDR2 YYNGEE. Unmatched junction bases numbered 7, after V lost 0 bases and J lost 5 bases. The CDR3 contains 16 residues.

The V and J genes are TRBV30 and TRBJ1-1, with D uncertain. CDR3 size: 13 residues. V lost 0 bases to trimming and J lost 5 bases, with 10 bases between them. CDR1 is GTSNPN and CDR2 is SVGIG in the germline V gene (reference sequence). The CDR3 reads CAWSVSGDTEAFF. CDR3 nucleotide sequence: TGTGCCTGGAGTGTATCGGGAGATACTGAAGCTTTCTTT.

This chain links TRBV27 with TRBJ2-3; 11 bases align to TRBD2. CDR1 is MNHEY and CDR2 is SMNVEV in the germline V gene (reference sequence). J gave up 2 bases and V 6 bases, and 4 bases lay outside the gene matches. The length of the CDR3 is 15 residues. The chain's CDR3 is CASSRLAGHTDTQYF. The CDR3 region has the DNA TGTGCCAGCAGCAGACTAGCGGGGCACACAGATACGCAGTATTTT.

This clone was observed a few times. The chain employs TRBV19 and TRBJ1-1; 8 bases match TRBD1. Germline loops: CDR1 LNHDA, CDR2 SQIVND (reference sequence). The CDR3 consists of 14 residues. Unmatched junction bases numbered 2, after V lost 2 bases and J lost 3 bases. The chain's CDR3 is CASSIHRGDTEAFF. The CDR3 nucleotides read TGTGCCAGTAGTATACACAGGGGGGACACTGAAGCTTTCTTT. The full variable domain, completed using reference TRBV19 and TRBJ1-1, is DGGITQSPKYLFRKEGQNVTLSCEQNLNHDAMYWYRQDPGQGLRLIYYSQIVNDFQKGDIAEGYSVSREKKESFPLTVTSAQKNPTAFYLCASSIHRGDTEAFFGQGTRLTVV.

The chain recombines TRBV11-2 with TRBJ1-2; possibly TRBD1 for D (6 bases). CDR3 length: 14 amino acids. CDR1 and CDR2 (germline): SGHAT, FQNNGV. V gave up 1 base and J gave up 5 bases, with 11 bases separating them. For the CDR3, the DNA is TGTGCCAGCAGCTTAGGGGGGCAGGGGTATGGCTACACCTTC. This codes for CASSLGGQGYGYTF.

This clone came up once. The J gene is TRBJ1-4, the V gene TRBV7-9, with 10 bases lining up with TRBD1. The CDR3 runs 17 residues. Per the germline V gene, CDR1 is SEHNR and CDR2 is FQNEAQ (reference sequence). With V trimmed by 1 base and J by 7 bases, 9 bases remained unmatched. CDR3 sequence reads: CASSLGDRGTLGEKLFF. CDR3 coding DNA: TGTGCCAGCAGCTTAGGGGACAGGGGAACCTTAGGTGAAAAACTGTTTTTT.

This chain uses TRBV27 with TRBJ1-5; 7 bases line up with TRBD1. The CDR3 consists of 14 residues. CDR1 and CDR2 from the germline V gene are MNHEY and SMNVEV (reference sequence). V shed 9 bases and J 1 base; nucleotides not matched to a gene: 6. The CDR3 spells CASSGGRSNQPQHF. The CDR3 coding sequence is TGTGCCAGTTCAGGGGGAAGGAGCAATCAGCCCCAGCATTTT.